Following are 3 T cell receptor beta chains from one sample sequenced in a study of T-cell reconstitution after alpha-beta-depleted transplantation in children. A TCRbeta library incorporating unique molecular identifiers was prepared. TCRdb processed the PCR reads anew with MiXCR; each CDR3 protein has one entry. The table includes about 470,000 distinct CDR3 sequences, around two fifths detected once. Source: PBMCs, taken before TCRalphabeta/CD19-depleted stem cell transplant. The receptors originated from a girl aged 2-10 years with aplastic anemia, due to receive a stem cell transplant.

This clonotype was found a few times. The chain recombines TRBV5-1 with TRBJ2-1; tentatively, D is TRBD1 or TRBD2 (5 bases each). This CDR3 is 19 amino acids long. Germline V gene data show CDR1 as SGHRS and CDR2 as YFSETQ. V shed 3 bases and J shed 0 bases, with 22 bases lying between them. The DNA for the CDR3 is TGCGCCAGCAGCTCAGCCCAGCAGAGGGACGCTTACTCCTACAATGAGCAGTTCTTC. Protein product: CASSSAQQRDAYSYNEQFF.

The chain couples TRBV10-3 to TRBJ1-2; no definite D call. The CDR3 loop spans 12 amino acids. Germline-derived CDR1 and CDR2 are ENHRY and SYGVKD. Trimming stripped 0 bases from V and 5 bases from J, with 4 bases between. This CDR3 is CAISESKYGYTF. Written as DNA, the CDR3 is TGTGCCATCAGTGAGTCAAAGTATGGCTACACCTTC.

This rearrangement joins TRBV20-1 to TRBJ2-1; no definite D call. This CDR3 has 9 amino acids. Germline V gene sequence: CDR1 DFQATT, CDR2 SNEGSKA (reference sequence). The V and J ends lost 8 bases and 5 bases respectively, with 4 bases between them. The chain's CDR3 is CSRNNEQFF. CDR3 in DNA: TGCAGTCGGAACAATGAGCAGTTCTTC.